Following are 30 T cell receptor beta chains from one sample sequenced in a study of human T cells and chemical hapten exposure. TCRdb used MiXCR to reprocess the RACE reads, holding one entry per CDR3 protein. This repertoire shows around 85,000 distinct CDR3 sequences, 10% to 15% found once; its top ten account for 5.7%. Time point defined: patch test 3, about 24 weeks after DPC sensitization. Documented treatment: therapeutic diphenylcyclopropenone sensitization with weekly scalp DPC. The sample consisted of whole blood, taken in connection with sensitization to the hapten diphenylcyclopropenone (DPC). Receptors were obtained from a woman between 50 and 59 years old with alopecia areata. Some clones in this sample may be carry-over from other donors' samples.

This clonotype appeared many times. The chain combines TRBV12-3 or TRBV12-4 with TRBJ2-7, with D possibly TRBD1 on 6 matching bases. The CDR3 consists of 15 residues. V gave up 10 bases and J gave up 7 bases, with 26 bases separating them. The CDR3 region has the DNA TGTGCCATTTCCATGGGGGCAGTCTGGCCGGGGGAGCAGTACTTC. Residues: CAISMGAVWPGEQYF.

The chain joins TRBV11-1 to TRBJ1-2; 8 nucleotides match TRBD1. The CDR3 loop spans 14 amino acids. Trimming cost V 2 bases and J 5 bases; bases outside gene matches: 4. Germline CDR1 and CDR2: SGHAT and FQDESV (reference sequence). CDR3 loop: CASSLTHRGYGYTF. CDR3 nucleotides: TGTGCCAGCAGCTTAACCCACAGGGGGTATGGCTACACCTTC.

This sequence joins TRBV6-1 and TRBJ1-5; 7 nucleotides line up with TRBD1. V dropped 6 bases and J dropped 4; count of bases not matched to a gene: 6. This CDR3 spans 14 amino acids. CDR1 and CDR2 (germline): MNHNS, SASEGT. The CDR3 spells CASRAGTANQPQHF. As DNA, the CDR3 is TGTGCCAGCAGGGCCGGGACAGCGAATCAGCCCCAGCATTTT.

In its sample, this clonotype was seen a few times. The chain joins TRBV28 to TRBJ1-5, with no clear D. The CDR3 is made up of 15 amino acids. Germline values: CDR1 MDHEN, CDR2 SYDVKM. The V and J ends lost 8 bases and 1 base respectively, with 15 bases between them. CDR3 in DNA: TGTGCCAGCGGGAAGGGCGTGGGGAGCAATCAGCCCCAGCATTTT. This codes for CASGKGVGSNQPQHF.

This clonotype was observed a handful of times. CDR3: CAWSVSGRGDSPLHF. CDR3 DNA: TGTGCCTGGAGTGTATCTGGCAGGGGCGATTCACCCCTCCACTTT. The genes are TRBV30 and TRBJ1-6; maybe TRBD1 (6 bases). The V end was cut by 0 bases, the J end by 8 bases, with 14 bases between. The length of the CDR3 is 15 residues. From germline, CDR1 is GTSNPN and CDR2 SVGIG (reference sequence).

The sample holds a few counts of this clonotype. This chain links TRBV29-1 with TRBJ2-5, with TRBD2 identical over 8 bases. Germline-derived CDR1 and CDR2 are SQVTM and ANQGSEA. J gave up 4 bases and V 6 bases, and 10 bases lay outside the gene matches. This CDR3 contains 14 residues. CDR3 DNA: TGCAGCGTGGGAAGAGCGGGAGCTGGAGAGACCCAGTACTTC. It encodes CSVGRAGAGETQYF.

This clonotype has a handful of counts. The chain couples TRBV20-1 to TRBJ1-5, with a possible D match to TRBD1 (5 bases). The CDR3 is 14 residues long. V gave up 1 base and J gave up 1 base, with 8 bases separating them. CDR1 is DFQATT and CDR2 is SNEGSKA in the germline V gene (reference sequence). CDR3 in amino acids: CSARVAGSNQPQHF. DNA of the CDR3: TGCAGTGCTAGAGTGGCAGGGAGCAATCAGCCCCAGCATTTT.

The table lists this clonotype with many counts. The chain uses TRBV24-1 and TRBJ2-7; D unclear. Per the germline V gene, CDR1 is KGHDR and CDR2 is SFDVKD. V lost 5 bases to trimming and J lost 2 bases, with 12 bases between them. CDR3 length equals 14 residues. The CDR3 spells CATSARTDPYEQYF. CDR3 nucleotides: TGTGCCACCAGTGCCAGGACCGATCCCTACGAGCAGTACTTC.

The chain is built from TRBV20-1 and TRBJ1-1; no clear D. The CDR3 has 13 amino acids. Trimming pared 1 base from V and 0 bases from J, leaving 6 bases between. Germline V gene sequence: CDR1 DFQATT, CDR2 SNEGSKA (reference sequence). CDR3 residues: CSARGGLNTEAFF. The CDR3 DNA reads TGCAGTGCTAGAGGCGGATTGAACACTGAAGCTTTCTTT.

As for this clonotype: The germline gene is not matched at one end of the junction; a read error may be the cause. The genes are TRBV18 and TRBJ2-1; 9 nucleotides align to TRBD2. The germline CDR1 and CDR2 sequences are KGHSH and LQKENI. The CDR3 is 14 amino acids. CDR3 protein: CARSPGREGQEQFF. CDR3 bases: TGTGCCAGATCACCTGGGCGGGAGGGACAAGAGCAGTTCTTC.

This clonotype showed up many times. V and J are TRBV11-2 and TRBJ2-4; D is unclear. V lost 5 bases, J lost 9 bases, and 11 bases lay in between. CDR1 and CDR2 from the germline V gene are SGHAT and FQNNGV. CDR3 size: 12 residues. CDR3 coding DNA: TGTGCCAGCAGCCTCGGAGAAGGCATTCAGTACTTC. This codes for CASSLGEGIQYF.

This clonotype was counted between two and nine times. The V call is TRBV20-1, the J call TRBJ1-1, with a weak D call TRBD1 (5 bases). The CDR3 is 13 residues long. V shed 3 bases and J shed 1 base, with 9 bases lying between them. Germline CDR1 and CDR2: DFQATT and SNEGSKA (reference sequence). In nucleotides, the CDR3 is TGCAGTGCTAGCGTGGGACCGAACACTGAAGCTTTCTTT. The encoded protein is CSASVGPNTEAFF.

This chain connects TRBV5-4 to TRBJ1-1; D perhaps matches TRBD1 (6 bases). Germline lookup yields CDR1 SGHNT and CDR2 YYREEE (reference sequence). Trimming shortened V by 3 bases and J by 8 bases, and 14 bases separated the two germline ends. The CDR3 extends over 13 amino acids. Here the CDR3 DNA reads TGTGCCAGCAGCTCCTCTTGGACAGCAGAAGCTTTCTTT. As protein: CASSSSWTAEAFF.

This clonotype was picked up many times. This chain links TRBV11-2 with TRBJ1-1; D uncertain. CDR1 and CDR2 (germline): SGHAT, FQNNGV. The CDR3 length is 13 residues. V lost 0 bases, J lost 0 bases, and 2 bases lay in between. Written as DNA, the CDR3 is TGTGCCAGCAGCTTAGACATGAACACTGAAGCTTTCTTT. Translated: CASSLDMNTEAFF.

This clonotype has more than one count but fewer than ten. This sequence joins TRBV3-1 and TRBJ1-1; no definite D call. Germline CDR1 and CDR2: LGHDT and YNNKEL (reference sequence). V shed 4 bases and J shed 4 bases, with 16 bases lying between them. The CDR3 runs to 15 residues. The CDR3 bases are TGTGCCAGCAGCCCGGGTCGGCACGAGGTCACTGAAGCTTTCTTT. It translates to CASSPGRHEVTEAFF.

This clonotype was seen a handful of times. The genes are TRBV20-1 and TRBJ2-5; possibly TRBD2 for D (5 bases). Trimming shortened V by 1 base and J by 2 bases, and 11 bases separated the two germline ends. Germline V gene data show CDR1 as DFQATT and CDR2 as SNEGSKA (reference sequence). CDR3 length equals 14 residues. The CDR3 nucleotides read TGCAGTGCTAGAGGGGTGGACTCTCAAGAGACCCAGTACTTC. The encoded protein is CSARGVDSQETQYF.

This clonotype was detected ten times or more. This chain uses TRBV12-3 or TRBV12-4 with TRBJ2-7; D gene uncertain. V was trimmed by 5 bases and J by 4 bases, leaving 12 bases between them. CDR3 length: 13 amino acids. The CDR3 reads CASSGPSGYEQYF. The CDR3 nucleotides are TGTGCCAGCAGTGGCCCCTCCGGGTACGAGCAGTACTTC.

In its sample, this clonotype was seen many times. The J gene is TRBJ2-2, the V gene TRBV20-1; D is uncertain. V gave up 2 bases and J gave up 8 bases, with 15 bases separating them. In germline, CDR1 is DFQATT, CDR2 SNEGSKA (reference sequence). CDR3 length: 14 amino acids. CDR3 in amino acids: CSARPGLEPGELFF. CDR3 sequence (DNA): TGCAGTGCTAGACCGGGCCTCGAACCTGGGGAGCTGTTTTTT.

This clonotype was seen repeatedly, ten times or more. V and J are TRBV9 and TRBJ2-3, with D maybe TRBD2 (6 bases). CDR3 length equals 13 residues. Trimming cost V 7 bases and J 4 bases, with 13 bases left between them. Germline V CDR1 and CDR2: SGDLS, YYNGEE. In DNA form, the CDR3 reads TGTGCCAGCGCTCGAACGGGGGCAGATACGCAGTATTTT. Translation: CASARTGADTQYF.

This clonotype appeared many times. The chain carries TRBV20-1 and TRBJ2-1; 7 nucleotides match TRBD2. The CDR3 has 16 residues. Germline V gives CDR1 DFQATT, CDR2 SNEGSKA (reference sequence). The junction had 9 bases not matched to a gene; V was cut back by 4 bases and J by 0 bases. This CDR3 reads CSANLRGRTSYNEQFF. The DNA for the CDR3 is TGCAGTGCTAACCTACGCGGGAGAACCTCCTACAATGAGCAGTTCTTC.

This clonotype was counted many times. The CDR3 spells CASSLPGLAINEQFF. DNA for the CDR3: TGTGCCAGCAGCTTACCGGGACTAGCGATCAATGAGCAGTTCTTC. The chain has TRBV7-9 and TRBJ2-1; 10 bases fit TRBD2. Looked up from germline, CDR1 is SEHNR and CDR2 is FQNEAQ (reference sequence). V lost 2 bases, J lost 6 bases, and 4 bases stayed unmatched. The CDR3 loop spans 15 amino acids. Combining the CDR3 with reference TRBV7-9 and TRBJ2-1 gives the whole variable domain DTGVSQNPRHKITKRGQNVTFRCDPISEHNRLYWYRQTLGQGPEFLTYFQNEAQLEKSRLLSDRFSAERPKGSFSTLEIQRTEQGDSAMYLCASSLPGLAINEQFFGPGTRLTVL.

This clonotype was seen at least ten times. This chain connects TRBV20-1 to TRBJ2-7; 8 bases match TRBD2. Germline V gene data show CDR1 as DFQATT and CDR2 as SNEGSKA (reference sequence). J was trimmed by 5 bases and V by 0 bases; bases with no gene match: 15. The CDR3 is 17 amino acids. The CDR3 coding sequence is TGCAGTGCTAGAGAGTTGTTTATGTCCGGGAGGGTCAACGAGCAGTACTTC. Its protein product is CSARELFMSGRVNEQYF.

Only a few counts were recorded for this clonotype. V usage is TRBV3-1 and J usage is TRBJ2-4; 10 bases are a match to TRBD2. J was trimmed by 5 bases and V by 1 base; bases with no gene match: 8. Germline CDR1 is LGHDT and CDR2 is YNNKEL (reference sequence). The CDR3 totals 17 residues. In nucleotides, the CDR3 is TGTGCCAGCAGCCAAGGTGTTAGCGGGAGGAGAGAAAACATTCAGTACTTC. Protein: CASSQGVSGRRENIQYF.

This sequence joins TRBV29-1 and TRBJ2-4; tentatively, D is TRBD2 (6 bases). This CDR3 is 14 amino acids long. The germline CDR1 and CDR2 sequences are SQVTM and ANQGSEA. V was clipped by 7 bases and J by 8 bases, with 21 bases between them. CDR3 in DNA: TGCAGCGCGACGGACACCGGCGGGGTAGACATTCAGTACTTC. Encoded protein: CSATDTGGVDIQYF.

This clonotype was seen ten or more times. The V gene is TRBV11-2, the J gene TRBJ2-4, with D perhaps TRBD2 (5 bases). V was pared by 5 bases and J by 0 bases, with 17 bases between. Per germline, CDR1 SGHAT and CDR2 FQNNGV. This CDR3 has 17 residues. The DNA for the CDR3 is TGTGCCAGCAGCCTCGACCCGGGAAAGAAAGCCAAAAACATTCAGTACTTC. Amino acids: CASSLDPGKKAKNIQYF.

This clonotype was picked up many times. V gene TRBV3-1 combines with J gene TRBJ2-7; D is undetermined. Looked up from germline, CDR1 is LGHDT and CDR2 is YNNKEL (reference sequence). The CDR3 spans 11 residues. V was pared by 3 bases and J by 5 bases, with 5 bases between. The CDR3: CASSQQDEQYF. The CDR3 DNA follows: TGTGCCAGCAGCCAGCAGGACGAGCAGTACTTC.

The chain's CDR3 is CASSRGLANYNEQFF. The CDR3 bases are TGTGCCAGCAGCCGCGGACTAGCCAACTACAATGAGCAGTTCTTC. The chain is built from TRBV3-1 and TRBJ2-1; 8 bases align to TRBD2. Germline CDR1 LGHDT, CDR2 YNNKEL (reference sequence). This CDR3 has 15 amino acids. V shed 4 bases, J shed 3 bases, and the junction held 5 bases outside the gene matches.

In DNA, the CDR3 is TGTGCCAGCAGCCAAAGACAGGGTATCGGGGGAGAAAAACTGTTTTTT. This codes for CASSQRQGIGGEKLFF. The chain is built from TRBV3-1 and TRBJ1-4, with 7 bases matching TRBD1. This CDR3 contains 16 residues. V was pared by 2 bases and J by 8 bases, with 11 bases of the junction left unmatched. Germline V lookup: CDR1 LGHDT, CDR2 YNNKEL (reference sequence). The full variable domain, its missing parts supplied by reference TRBV3-1 and TRBJ1-4, is DTAVSQTPKYLVTQMGNDKSIKCEQNLGHDTMYWYKQDSKKFLKIMFSYNNKELIINETVPNRFSPKSPDKAHLNLHINSLELGDSAVYFCASSQRQGIGGEKLFFGSGTQLSVL.

There are many counts of this clonotype. The chain recombines TRBV7-9 with TRBJ2-1, with D maybe TRBD2 (7 bases). The length of the CDR3 is 16 residues. Germline V CDR1 and CDR2: SEHNR, FQNEAQ (reference sequence). The V end was cut by 5 bases, the J end by 6 bases, with 20 bases between. CDR3 loop: CASSPRAGQRVNEQFF. The CDR3 DNA follows: TGTGCCAGCAGCCCCCGAGCGGGACAAAGAGTCAATGAGCAGTTCTTC. Looking up the rest from reference TRBV7-9 and TRBJ2-1 gives the full variable domain: DTGVSQNPRHKITKRGQNVTFRCDPISEHNRLYWYRQTLGQGPEFLTYFQNEAQLEKSRLLSDRFSAERPKGSFSTLEIQRTEQGDSAMYLCASSPRAGQRVNEQFFGPGTRLTVL.

There are many counts of this clonotype. This chain connects TRBV5-1 to TRBJ2-1; 10 bases are shared with TRBD2. The CDR3 has 15 residues. The germline CDR1 and CDR2 sequences are SGHRS and YFSETQ. The V segment lost 0 bases and the J segment 7 bases; nucleotides outside the gene matches: 4. Written as DNA, the CDR3 is TGCGCCAGCAGCTTGGTAGCGGGAGGAGGGAATGAGCAGTTCTTC. Residues: CASSLVAGGGNEQFF.